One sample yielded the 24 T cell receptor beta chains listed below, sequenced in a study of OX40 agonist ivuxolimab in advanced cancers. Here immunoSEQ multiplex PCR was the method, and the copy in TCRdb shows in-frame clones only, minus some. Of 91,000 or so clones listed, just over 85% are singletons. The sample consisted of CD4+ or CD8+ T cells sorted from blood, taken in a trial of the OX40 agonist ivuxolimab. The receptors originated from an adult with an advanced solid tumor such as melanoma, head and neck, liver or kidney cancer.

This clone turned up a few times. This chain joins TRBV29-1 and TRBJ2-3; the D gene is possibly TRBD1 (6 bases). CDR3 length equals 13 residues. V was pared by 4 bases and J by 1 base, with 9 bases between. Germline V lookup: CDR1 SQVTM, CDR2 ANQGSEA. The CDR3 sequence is CSVGGGRTDTQYF. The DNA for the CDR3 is TGCAGCGTTGGAGGGGGACGCACAGATACGCAGTATTTT.

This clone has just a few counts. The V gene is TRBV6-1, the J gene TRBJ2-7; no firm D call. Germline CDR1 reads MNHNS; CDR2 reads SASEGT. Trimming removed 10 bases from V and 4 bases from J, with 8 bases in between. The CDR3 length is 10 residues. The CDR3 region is CATTLYEQYF. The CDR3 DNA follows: TGTGCCACCACCCTATACGAGCAGTACTTC.

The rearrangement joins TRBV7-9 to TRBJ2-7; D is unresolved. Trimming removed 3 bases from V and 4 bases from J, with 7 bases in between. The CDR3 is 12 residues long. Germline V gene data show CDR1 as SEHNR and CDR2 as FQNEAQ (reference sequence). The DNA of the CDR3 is TGTGCCAGCAGCTTTGGGGTATACGAGCAGTACTTC. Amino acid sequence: CASSFGVYEQYF.

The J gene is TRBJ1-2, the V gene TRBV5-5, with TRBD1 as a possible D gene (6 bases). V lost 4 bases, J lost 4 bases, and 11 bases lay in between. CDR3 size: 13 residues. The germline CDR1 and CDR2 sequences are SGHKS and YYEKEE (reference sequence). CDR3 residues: CASSPQGLYGYTF. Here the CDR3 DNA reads TGTGCCAGCAGCCCACAGGGTCTCTATGGCTACACCTTC.

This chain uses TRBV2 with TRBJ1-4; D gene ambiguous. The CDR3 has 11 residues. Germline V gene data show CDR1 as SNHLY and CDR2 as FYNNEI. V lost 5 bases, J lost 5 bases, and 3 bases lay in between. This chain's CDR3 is CASSTNEKLFF. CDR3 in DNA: TGTGCCAGCAGTACAAATGAAAAACTGTTTTTT.

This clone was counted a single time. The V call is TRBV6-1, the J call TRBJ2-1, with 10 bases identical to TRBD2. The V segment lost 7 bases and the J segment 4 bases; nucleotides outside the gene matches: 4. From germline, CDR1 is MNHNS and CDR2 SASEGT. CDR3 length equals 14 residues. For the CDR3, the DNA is TGTGCCAGCACAACTAGCGGGACTTACAATGAGCAGTTCTTC. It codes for CASTTSGTYNEQFF.

The CDR3 loop is CASSETVRGRREQFF. DNA of the CDR3: TGTGCCAGCAGTGAGACGGTCCGGGGGCGTAGGGAGCAGTTCTTC. The chain joins TRBV6-1 to TRBJ2-1, with D possibly being TRBD1 or TRBD2 (6 bases each). This CDR3 has 15 amino acids. V lost 3 bases and J lost 10, with 19 bases in between. CDR1 and CDR2 from the germline V gene are MNHNS and SASEGT.

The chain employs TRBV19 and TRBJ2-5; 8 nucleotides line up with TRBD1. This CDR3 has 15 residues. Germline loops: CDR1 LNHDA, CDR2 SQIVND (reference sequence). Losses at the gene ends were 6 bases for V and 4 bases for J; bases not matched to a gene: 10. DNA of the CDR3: TGTGCCAGTAGCCCCAGGACAGGGTCGGGAGAGACCCAGTACTTC. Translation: CASSPRTGSGETQYF.

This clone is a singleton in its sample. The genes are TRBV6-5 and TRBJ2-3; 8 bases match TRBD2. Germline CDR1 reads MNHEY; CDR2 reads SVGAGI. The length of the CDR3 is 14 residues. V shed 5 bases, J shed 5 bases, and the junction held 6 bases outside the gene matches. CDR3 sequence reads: CASSRGGGEDTQYF. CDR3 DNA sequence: TGTGCCAGCAGTCGGGGGGGAGGCGAAGATACGCAGTATTTT.

CDR3 sequence reads: CAWSTLAGITDTQYF. CDR3 coding DNA: TGTGCCTGGAGTACCCTAGCGGGAATCACAGATACGCAGTATTTT. The genes are TRBV30 and TRBJ2-3; the match to TRBD2 covers 9 bases. This CDR3 has 15 amino acids. J lost 2 bases, V lost 2 bases, and 5 bases had no gene match. Germline CDR1 GTSNPN, CDR2 SVGIG (reference sequence). Together with reference TRBV30 and TRBJ2-3, the CDR3 gives the full variable domain: SQTIHQWPATLVQPVGSPLSLECTVEGTSNPNLYWYRQAAGRGLQLLFYSVGIGQISSEVPQNLSASRPQDRQFILSSKKLLLSDSGFYLCAWSTLAGITDTQYFGPGTRLTVL.

The CDR3: CSSRGRYGYTF. Here the CDR3 DNA reads TGTTCCTCCCGAGGTCGGTATGGCTACACCTTC. V and J are TRBV2 and TRBJ1-2; D not certain. CDR1 and CDR2 from the germline V gene are SNHLY and FYNNEI. The CDR3 totals 11 residues. Together with reference TRBV2 and TRBJ1-2, the CDR3 gives the full variable domain: EPEVTQTPSHQVTQMGQEVILRCVPISNHLYFYWYRQILGQKVEFLVSFYNNEISEKSEIFDDQFSVERPDGSNFTLKIRSTKLEDSAMYFCSSRGRYGYTFGSGTRLTVV.

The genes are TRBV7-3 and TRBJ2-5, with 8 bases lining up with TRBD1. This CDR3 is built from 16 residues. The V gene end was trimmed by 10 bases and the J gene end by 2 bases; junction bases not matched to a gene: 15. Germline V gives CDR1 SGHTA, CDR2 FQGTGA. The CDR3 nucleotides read TGTGCCACCCAAGGATGTTTCGGACAGGGACAAGAGACCCAGTACTTC. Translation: CATQGCFGQGQETQYF.

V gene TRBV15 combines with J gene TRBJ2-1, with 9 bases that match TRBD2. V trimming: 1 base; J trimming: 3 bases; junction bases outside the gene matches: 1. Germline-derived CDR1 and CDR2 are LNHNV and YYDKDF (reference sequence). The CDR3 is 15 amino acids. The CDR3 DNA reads TGTGCCACCAGCAGAGTAGCGGGGGACTACAATGAGCAGTTCTTC. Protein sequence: CATSRVAGDYNEQFF.

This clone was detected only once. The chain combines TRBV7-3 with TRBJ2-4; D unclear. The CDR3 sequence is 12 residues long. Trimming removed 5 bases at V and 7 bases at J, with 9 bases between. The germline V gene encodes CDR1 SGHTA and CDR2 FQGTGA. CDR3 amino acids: CASSNEGNIQYF. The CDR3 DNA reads TGTGCCAGCAGCAACGAAGGGAACATTCAGTACTTC.

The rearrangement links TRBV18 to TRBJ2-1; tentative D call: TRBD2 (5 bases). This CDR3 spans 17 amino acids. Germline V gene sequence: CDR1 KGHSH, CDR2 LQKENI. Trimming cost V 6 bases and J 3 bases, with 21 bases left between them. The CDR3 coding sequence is TGTGCCAGCTCCCCAACGGCGTCCGGGGATTTCTACAATGAGCAGTTCTTC. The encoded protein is CASSPTASGDFYNEQFF. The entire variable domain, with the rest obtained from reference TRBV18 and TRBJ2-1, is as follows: NAGVMQNPRHLVRRRGQEARLRCSPMKGHSHVYWYRQLPEEGLKFMVYLQKENIIDESGMPKERFSAEFPKEGPSILRIQQVVRGDSAAYFCASSPTASGDFYNEQFFGPGTRLTVL.

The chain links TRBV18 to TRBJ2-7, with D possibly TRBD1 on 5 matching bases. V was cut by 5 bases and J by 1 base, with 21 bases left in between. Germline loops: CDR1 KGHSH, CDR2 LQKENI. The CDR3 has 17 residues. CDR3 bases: TGTGCCAGCTCAACCAAAAGACCAGGGCTGTTTTCCTACGAGCAGTACTTC. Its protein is CASSTKRPGLFSYEQYF.

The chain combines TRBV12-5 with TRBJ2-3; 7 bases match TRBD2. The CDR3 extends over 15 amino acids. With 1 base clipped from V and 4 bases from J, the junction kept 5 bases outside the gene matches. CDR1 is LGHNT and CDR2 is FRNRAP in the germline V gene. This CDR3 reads CASGLGQGGADTQYF. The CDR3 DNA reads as TGTGCTAGTGGTTTGGGGCAGGGAGGGGCAGATACGCAGTATTTT.

The CDR3 DNA follows: TGTGCCAGTAGTATACTGGCGGGGGTTAATGAGCAGTTCTTC. Translating it yields CASSILAGVNEQFF. J is TRBJ2-1 and V is TRBV19; TRBD2 agrees at 7 bases. This CDR3 contains 14 residues. V dropped 2 bases and J dropped 7; count of bases not matched to a gene: 5. Germline CDR1 and CDR2: LNHDA and SQIVND (reference sequence).

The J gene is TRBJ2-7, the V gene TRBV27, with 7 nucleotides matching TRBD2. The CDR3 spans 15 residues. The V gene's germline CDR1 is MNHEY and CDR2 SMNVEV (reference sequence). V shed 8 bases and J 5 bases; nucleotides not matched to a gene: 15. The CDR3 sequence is CASLKVASGKDEQYF. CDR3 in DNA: TGTGCCAGCTTAAAGGTGGCCAGCGGGAAGGACGAGCAGTACTTC.

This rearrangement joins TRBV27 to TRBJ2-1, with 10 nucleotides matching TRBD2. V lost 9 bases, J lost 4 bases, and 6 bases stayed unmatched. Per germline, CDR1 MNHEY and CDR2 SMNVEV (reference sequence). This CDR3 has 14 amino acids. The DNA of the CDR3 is TGTGCCAGGGGAGCGGGAGGGCCGTACAATGAGCAGTTCTTC. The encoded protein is CARGAGGPYNEQFF.

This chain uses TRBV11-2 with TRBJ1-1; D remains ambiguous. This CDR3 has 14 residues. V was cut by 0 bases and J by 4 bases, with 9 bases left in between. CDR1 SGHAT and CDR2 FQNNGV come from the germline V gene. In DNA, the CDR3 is TGTGCCAGCAGCTTAGAGGGAGGTGGCACTGAAGCTTTCTTT. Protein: CASSLEGGGTEAFF.

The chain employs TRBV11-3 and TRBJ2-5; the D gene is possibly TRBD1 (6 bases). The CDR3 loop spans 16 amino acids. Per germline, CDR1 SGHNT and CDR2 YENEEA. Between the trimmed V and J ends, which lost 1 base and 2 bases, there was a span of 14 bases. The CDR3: CASSLGAYRVQETQYF. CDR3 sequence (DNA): TGTGCCAGCAGCTTAGGGGCCTACAGGGTGCAAGAGACCCAGTACTTC.

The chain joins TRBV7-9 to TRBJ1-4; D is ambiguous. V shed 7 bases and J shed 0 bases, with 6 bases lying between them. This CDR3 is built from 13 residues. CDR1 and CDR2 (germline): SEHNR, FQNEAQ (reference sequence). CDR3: CASIPATNEKLFF. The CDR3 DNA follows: TGTGCCAGCATACCAGCAACTAATGAAAAACTGTTTTTT.

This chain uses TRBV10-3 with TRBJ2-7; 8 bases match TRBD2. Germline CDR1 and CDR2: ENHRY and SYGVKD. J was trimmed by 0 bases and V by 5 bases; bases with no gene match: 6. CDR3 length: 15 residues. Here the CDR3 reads CAISRAGESSYEQYF. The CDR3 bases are TGTGCCATCAGTCGAGCGGGAGAGAGCTCCTACGAGCAGTACTTC.